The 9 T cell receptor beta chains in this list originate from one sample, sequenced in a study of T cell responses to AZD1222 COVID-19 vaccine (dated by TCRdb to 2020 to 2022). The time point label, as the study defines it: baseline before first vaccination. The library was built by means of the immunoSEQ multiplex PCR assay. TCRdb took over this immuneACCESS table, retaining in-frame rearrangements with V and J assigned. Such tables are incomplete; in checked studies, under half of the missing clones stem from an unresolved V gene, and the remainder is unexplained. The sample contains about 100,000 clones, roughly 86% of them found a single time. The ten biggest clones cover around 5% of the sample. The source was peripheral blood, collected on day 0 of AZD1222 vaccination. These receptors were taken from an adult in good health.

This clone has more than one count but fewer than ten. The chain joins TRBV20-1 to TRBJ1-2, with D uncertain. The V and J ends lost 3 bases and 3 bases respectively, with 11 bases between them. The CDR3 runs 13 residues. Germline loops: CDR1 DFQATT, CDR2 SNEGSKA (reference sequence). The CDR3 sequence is CSASSPTDYGYTF. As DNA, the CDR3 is TGCAGTGCTAGTTCCCCTACAGACTATGGCTACACCTTC.

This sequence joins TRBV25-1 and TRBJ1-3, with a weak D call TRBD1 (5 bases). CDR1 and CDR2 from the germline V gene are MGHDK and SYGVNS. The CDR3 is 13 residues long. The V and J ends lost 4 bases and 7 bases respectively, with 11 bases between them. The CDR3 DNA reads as TGTGCCAGCAGTGCAAATGGGGGGAACACCATATATTTT. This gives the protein CASSANGGNTIYF.

This CDR3 is CAVVWGTTYPEAFF. For the CDR3, the DNA is TGTGCCGTCGTTTGGGGGACCACCTACCCTGAAGCTTTCTTT. V gene TRBV6-5 combines with J gene TRBJ1-1, with D possibly being TRBD1 (5 bases). V was shortened by 11 bases and J by 6 bases, with 22 bases between the two germline ends. CDR1 is MNHEY and CDR2 is SVGAGI in the germline V gene. This CDR3 is built from 14 residues.

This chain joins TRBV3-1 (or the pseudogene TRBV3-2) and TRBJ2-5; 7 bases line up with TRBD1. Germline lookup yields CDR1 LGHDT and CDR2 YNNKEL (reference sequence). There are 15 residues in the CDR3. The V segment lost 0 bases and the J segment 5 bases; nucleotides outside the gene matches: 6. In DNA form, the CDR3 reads TGTGCCAGCAGCCAAGATGGAAGGGGGCTGGAGACCCAGTACTTC. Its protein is CASSQDGRGLETQYF.

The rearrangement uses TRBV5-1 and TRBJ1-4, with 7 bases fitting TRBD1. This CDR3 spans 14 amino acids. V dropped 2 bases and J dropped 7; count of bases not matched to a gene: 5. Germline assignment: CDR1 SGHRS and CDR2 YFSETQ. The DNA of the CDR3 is TGCGCCAGCAGCTTCCGACAGGGCGGTGAAAAACTGTTTTTT. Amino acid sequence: CASSFRQGGEKLFF.

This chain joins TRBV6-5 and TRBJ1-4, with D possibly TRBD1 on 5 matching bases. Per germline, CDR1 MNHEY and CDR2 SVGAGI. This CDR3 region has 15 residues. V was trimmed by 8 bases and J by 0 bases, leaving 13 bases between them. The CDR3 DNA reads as TGTGCCAGCTGCCGGGGACCCGCAACTAATGAAAAACTGTTTTTT. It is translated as CASCRGPATNEKLFF.

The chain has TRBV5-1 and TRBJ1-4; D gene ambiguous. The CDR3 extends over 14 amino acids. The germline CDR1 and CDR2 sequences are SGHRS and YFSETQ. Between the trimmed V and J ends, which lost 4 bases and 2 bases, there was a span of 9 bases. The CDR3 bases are TGCGCCAGCAGCCCGGGGATGACTAATGAAAAACTGTTTTTT. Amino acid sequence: CASSPGMTNEKLFF.

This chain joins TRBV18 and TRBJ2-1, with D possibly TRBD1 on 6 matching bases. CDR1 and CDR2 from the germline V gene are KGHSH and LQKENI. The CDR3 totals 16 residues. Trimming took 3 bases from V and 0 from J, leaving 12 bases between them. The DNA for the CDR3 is TGTGCCAGCTCACCCGAAACAGGGAGCTCCTACAATGAGCAGTTCTTC. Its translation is CASSPETGSSYNEQFF.

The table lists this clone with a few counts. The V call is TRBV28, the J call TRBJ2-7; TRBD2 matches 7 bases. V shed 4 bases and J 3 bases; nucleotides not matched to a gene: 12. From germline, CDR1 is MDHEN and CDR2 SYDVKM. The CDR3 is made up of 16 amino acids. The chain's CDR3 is CASSSPRLALDYEQYF. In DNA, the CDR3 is TGTGCCAGCAGTTCTCCAAGACTAGCCTTGGACTACGAGCAGTACTTC.